Each of the 17 T cell receptor beta chains below was sequenced from the same sample in a study of OX40 agonist ivuxolimab in advanced cancers. Some clones are missing from TCRdb's copy, which holds only in-frame ones; the method was immunoSEQ multiplex PCR. Among more than 65,000 clones, 70% to 90% were seen once, and the ten largest hold 6.1%. Specimen: CD4+ or CD8+ T cells sorted from blood, collected in a trial of the OX40 agonist ivuxolimab. The receptors come from an adult with an advanced solid tumor such as melanoma, head and neck, liver or kidney cancer.

Remarks on this clone: The junction shows a germline mismatch at one end, possibly a read error. CDR3: CASREGGGETQYF. In DNA, the CDR3 is TGTGCCAGCAGGGAAGGGGGCGGCGAGACCCAGTACTTC. The chain is built from TRBV2 and TRBJ2-5, with TRBD1 matching over 7 bases. Germline V gene data show CDR1 as SNHLY and CDR2 as FYNNEI. This CDR3 spans 13 amino acids. Looking up the rest from reference TRBV2 and TRBJ2-5 gives the full variable domain: EPEVTQTPSHQVTQMGQEVILRCVPISNHLYFYWYRQILGQKVEFLVSFYNNEISEKSEIFDDQFSVERPDGSNFTLKIRSTKLEDSAMYFCASREGGGETQYFGPGTRLLVL.

The V and J genes are TRBV5-1 and TRBJ1-6; D is unresolved. V shed 1 base and J shed 5 bases, with 10 bases lying between them. Germline V gene data show CDR1 as SGHRS and CDR2 as YFSETQ. The CDR3 totals 15 residues. The CDR3 DNA sequence: TGCGCCAGCAGCTTGTATCTATCCCATAATTCACCCCTCCACTTT. It specifies CASSLYLSHNSPLHF.

V gene TRBV27 combines with J gene TRBJ1-2; D is perhaps TRBD1 (6 bases). CDR1 and CDR2 (germline): MNHEY, SMNVEV (reference sequence). The CDR3 sequence is 15 residues long. V was clipped by 0 bases and J by 7 bases, with 15 bases between them. CDR3 nucleotide sequence: TGTGCCAGCAGTTTATCGGGGCAACCCAGGGGTGGCTACACCTTC. This gives the protein CASSLSGQPRGGYTF.

V gene TRBV6-5 combines with J gene TRBJ1-4, with D maybe TRBD1 (6 bases). CDR3 size: 13 residues. The germline V gene has CDR1 MNHEY and CDR2 SVGAGI. Trimming stripped 8 bases from V and 6 bases from J, with 13 bases between. For the CDR3, the DNA is TGTGCCAGCGCGACAGGAACCGATGAAAAACTGTTTTTT. Amino acids: CASATGTDEKLFF.

This chain connects TRBV5-6 to TRBJ2-5; 8 bases are a match to TRBD1. Germline values: CDR1 SGHDT, CDR2 YYEEEE. V was clipped by 3 bases and J by 1 base; unmatched bases: 5. CDR3 length equals 15 residues. The CDR3 bases are TGTGCCAGCAGCTGGCGTACAGGGGGCCAAGAGACCCAGTACTTC. Translated: CASSWRTGGQETQYF.

The chain is built from TRBV30 and TRBJ1-1; 7 bases line up with TRBD1. The CDR3 covers 13 residues. V shed 3 bases, J shed 1 base, and the junction held 2 bases outside the gene matches. The germline gives CDR1 GTSNPN, CDR2 SVGIG (reference sequence). CDR3 residues: CAWRTGSNTEAFF. CDR3 DNA: TGTGCCTGGAGGACAGGGTCGAACACTGAAGCTTTCTTT. The entire variable domain, with the rest obtained from reference TRBV30 and TRBJ1-1, is as follows: SQTIHQWPATLVQPVGSPLSLECTVEGTSNPNLYWYRQAAGRGLQLLFYSVGIGQISSEVPQNLSASRPQDRQFILSSKKLLLSDSGFYLCAWRTGSNTEAFFGQGTRLTVV.

V gene TRBV29-1 combines with J gene TRBJ2-1; perhaps TRBD2 as D (6 bases). The germline V gene encodes CDR1 SQVTM and CDR2 ANQGSEA. The CDR3 sequence is 16 residues long. V dropped 7 bases and J dropped 3 bases, with 22 bases sitting between them. The CDR3, as DNA: TGCAGCGCATACCTAGATCTAGCGCACAGCTACAATGAGCAGTTCTTC. As protein: CSAYLDLAHSYNEQFF.

The chain uses TRBV7-9 and TRBJ2-5, with D unclear. Between the trimmed V and J ends, which lost 0 bases and 5 bases, there was a span of 7 bases. Per germline, CDR1 SEHNR and CDR2 FQNEAQ (reference sequence). There are 13 residues in the CDR3. The CDR3 DNA is TGTGCCAGCAGCTTAGCGCTGGCTGAGACCCAGTACTTC. Its translation: CASSLALAETQYF.

CDR3 coding DNA: TGTGCCAGCACCCCAGCGAGGGTCCCAGAGACCCAGTACTTC. Encoded protein: CASTPARVPETQYF. The chain uses TRBV7-2 and TRBJ2-5; D is perhaps TRBD2 (5 bases). CDR3 length: 14 residues. The V end lost 7 bases, the J end lost 4 bases, and 16 bases lay between the germline ends. The germline V gene encodes CDR1 SGHTA and CDR2 FQGNSA.

This CDR3 reads CASSSGQSLPEKLFF. CDR3 nucleotide sequence: TGTGCCAGCAGCTCAGGACAGTCTCTTCCCGAAAAACTGTTTTTT. V usage is TRBV11-3 and J usage is TRBJ1-4, with D maybe TRBD1 (6 bases). Germline V gene sequence: CDR1 SGHNT, CDR2 YENEEA. The CDR3 is 15 amino acids. V was cut by 4 bases and J by 8 bases, with 17 bases left in between.

The chain uses TRBV7-9 and TRBJ2-1; no reliable D call. The V gene lost 4 bases and the J gene lost 0 bases, with 16 bases spanning the gap. Germline CDR1 SEHNR, CDR2 FQNEAQ (reference sequence). The CDR3 contains 17 residues. The CDR3 DNA follows: TGTGCCAGCAGCTGCGACCTAGACCCCAGCTCCTACAATGAGCAGTTCTTC. Its protein is CASSCDLDPSSYNEQFF.

The chain uses TRBV9 and TRBJ1-4; tentative D call: TRBD1 (5 bases). Germline assignment: CDR1 SGDLS and CDR2 YYNGEE. Trimming cost V 0 bases and J 8 bases, with 14 bases left between them. The CDR3 has 15 amino acids. CDR3 sequence reads: CASSVGSGSGEKLFF. DNA of the CDR3: TGTGCCAGCAGCGTAGGTTCAGGGTCTGGGGAAAAACTGTTTTTT.

The V gene is TRBV4-3, the J gene TRBJ2-1; 12 bases line up with TRBD2. CDR1 is LGHNA, CDR2 YSLEER, per germline. J gave up 4 bases and V 2 bases, and 3 bases lay outside the gene matches. The CDR3 extends over 16 amino acids. The CDR3 sequence is CASSQRTSGVYNEQFF. The CDR3 nucleotides read TGCGCCAGCAGCCAAAGGACTAGCGGGGTATACAATGAGCAGTTCTTC.

This clone showed up just once. The CDR3 region is CSVAGGGSSYNEQFF. CDR3 nucleotide sequence: TGCAGCGTTGCTGGCGGAGGGAGCTCCTACAATGAGCAGTTCTTC. The rearrangement uses TRBV29-1 and TRBJ2-1, with a possible D match to TRBD2 (6 bases). V gave up 4 bases and J gave up 0 bases, with 13 bases separating them. The CDR3 has 15 residues. CDR1 and CDR2 (germline): SQVTM, ANQGSEA.

Written as DNA, the CDR3 is TGTGCCAGCAGCTTGACAGGAGAAACTGGTGGCTACACCTTC. It codes for CASSLTGETGGYTF. The chain carries TRBV2 and TRBJ1-2; D may be TRBD1 (6 bases). The CDR3 is made up of 14 amino acids. The germline gives CDR1 SNHLY, CDR2 FYNNEI. V was trimmed by 6 bases and J by 7 bases, leaving 18 bases between them. The full variable domain, completed using reference TRBV2 and TRBJ1-2, is EPEVTQTPSHQVTQMGQEVILRCVPISNHLYFYWYRQILGQKVEFLVSFYNNEISEKSEIFDDQFSVERPDGSNFTLKIRSTKLEDSAMYFCASSLTGETGGYTFGSGTRLTVV.

The genes are TRBV11-1 and TRBJ2-7, with a weak D call TRBD1 (5 bases). Trimming took off 1 base at V and 3 bases at J, with 13 bases between the two ends. The V gene's germline CDR1 is SGHAT and CDR2 FQDESV (reference sequence). The CDR3 is 15 amino acids. CDR3 sequence: CASSLGWGTYYEQYF. CDR3 nucleotide sequence: TGTGCCAGCAGCTTAGGATGGGGCACCTACTACGAGCAGTACTTC.

The rearrangement links TRBV18 to TRBJ2-1; D is possibly TRBD1 (6 bases). Germline loops: CDR1 KGHSH, CDR2 LQKENI. Trimming removed 5 bases from V and 0 bases from J, with 17 bases in between. The CDR3 is 17 amino acids. CDR3 region: CASSSRPRGSSYNEQFF. As DNA, the CDR3 is TGTGCCAGCTCATCAAGGCCCAGGGGTAGCTCCTACAATGAGCAGTTCTTC.